What follows are 22 T cell receptor beta chains derived from one specimen sequenced in a study of T-cell memory formation after mild COVID-19 (dated by TCRdb to the early 2020s). The library was produced with 5' RACE. The sequencing machine was an Illumina NovaSeq 6000. The public reads were reprocessed in TCRdb via fastp at Q25 and MiXCR, keeping in-frame beta chains. Rows matching on CDR3 protein sequence are summarized as one entry with the most common DNA and genes. Within this sample are more than 300,000 distinct CDR3 sequences, with approximately 14% of them counted one time only. Of the sample, roughly 21% falls within the top ten clones. Source material: PBMCs or a T cell subset sorted from them (not recorded which). The source is a young man who had mild COVID-19 (a few samples of this study predate the infection). The sample titles of this study are shuffled in the database, so cell type and time point are left out; the donor was told from shared clones.

The DNA of the CDR3 is TGTGCCAGCAGCTTCCCCCATCAAGGAGGATTCTACGAGCAGTACTTC. It specifies CASSFPHQGGFYEQYF. The chain uses TRBV7-6 and TRBJ2-7, with D possibly being TRBD2 (5 bases). There are 16 residues in the CDR3. Germline CDR1 SGHVS, CDR2 FNYEAQ. Trimming took off 3 bases at V and 3 bases at J, with 18 bases between the two ends. The full variable domain, completed using reference TRBV7-6 and TRBJ2-7, is GAGVSQSPRYKVTKRGQDVALRCDPISGHVSLYWYRQALGQGPEFLTYFNYEAQQDKSGLPNDRFSAERPEGSISTLTIQRTEQRDSAMYRCASSFPHQGGFYEQYFGPGTRLTVT.

V gene TRBV20-1 combines with J gene TRBJ2-3; D remains unclear. Trimming left V 3 bases short and J 2 bases short, with 12 bases between. The CDR3 consists of 14 residues. The germline V gene encodes CDR1 DFQATT and CDR2 SNEGSKA (reference sequence). In nucleotides, the CDR3 is TGCAGTGCTAGTGACTCGGAAAACACAGATACGCAGTATTTT. It translates to CSASDSENTDTQYF.

This clonotype was observed a handful of times. The rearrangement joins TRBV18 to TRBJ1-2; no clear D. Trimming cost V 0 bases and J 2 bases, with 7 bases left between them. There are 14 residues in the CDR3. Germline loops: CDR1 KGHSH, CDR2 LQKENI. CDR3 DNA: TGTGCCAGCTCACCACCATCGCTGAACTATGGCTACACCTTC. This codes for CASSPPSLNYGYTF.

This clonotype turned up a few times. The CDR3 sequence: CASSRGLAGRHRNEQFF. The CDR3 nucleotides are TGTGCCAGCAGCAGAGGACTAGCGGGGAGGCATCGCAATGAGCAGTTCTTC. This chain links TRBV7-2 with TRBJ2-1; TRBD2 matches at 12 bases. The V and J ends lost 5 bases and 6 bases, in that order; junction bases with no gene match: 11. The germline gives CDR1 SGHTA, CDR2 FQGNSA. CDR3 length: 17 amino acids.

This clonotype was detected a few times. The chain links TRBV5-1 to TRBJ1-1; D gene ambiguous. V lost 4 bases, J lost 0 bases, and 16 bases lay in between. The CDR3 covers 16 residues. Germline V lookup: CDR1 SGHRS, CDR2 YFSETQ. CDR3 sequence reads: CASSPRGRGLNTEAFF. CDR3 coding DNA: TGCGCCAGCAGCCCACGCGGACGGGGATTGAACACTGAAGCTTTCTTT.

This clonotype occurred a few times. The rearrangement joins TRBV6-4 to TRBJ1-4; no clear D gene. The V and J ends lost 6 bases and 7 bases respectively, with 12 bases between them. The CDR3 runs 13 residues. The germline gives CDR1 MRHNA, CDR2 SNTAGT. CDR3 in amino acids: CASSRLDGEKLFF. CDR3 DNA: TGTGCCAGCAGCCGCCTGGATGGTGAAAAACTGTTTTTT.

In this sample, this clonotype turned up a few times. The chain recombines TRBV5-1 with TRBJ2-5, with D tentatively TRBD1 (6 bases). V lost 4 bases to trimming and J lost 7 bases, with 26 bases between them. This CDR3 has 17 residues. In germline, CDR1 is SGHRS, CDR2 YFSETQ. The CDR3 nucleotides read TGCGCCAGCAGCCCCAGACGGGACACGGTGATGACGGGGACCCAGTACTTC. Protein: CASSPRRDTVMTGTQYF.

This clonotype was seen more than once but under ten times. The chain has TRBV7-9 and TRBJ1-6; 7 bases are shared with TRBD1. The CDR3 runs 16 residues. Germline V gene data show CDR1 as SEHNR and CDR2 as FQNEAQ (reference sequence). V trimming: 2 bases; J trimming: 8 bases; junction bases outside the gene matches: 9. DNA of the CDR3: TGTGCCAGCAGCTTAACAGGGGAGGTATTATATTCACCCCTCCACTTT. Protein product: CASSLTGEVLYSPLHF.

This sequence joins TRBV11-2 and TRBJ2-7; D is uncertain. Germline assignment: CDR1 SGHAT and CDR2 FQNNGV. This CDR3 is built from 15 residues. Trimming pared 1 base from V and 5 bases from J, leaving 15 bases between. The chain's CDR3 is CASSLGWAESHEQYV. CDR3 nucleotides: TGTGCCAGCAGCTTAGGGTGGGCAGAAAGCCACGAGCAGTACGTC.

This clonotype showed up many times. The chain has TRBV23-1 and TRBJ1-5; D uncertain. TRBV23-1 is an open reading frame whose function is uncertain. The ends were cut back, 3 bases at V and 2 bases at J, with 14 bases in the middle. The CDR3 runs to 16 residues. Written as DNA, the CDR3 is TGCGCCAGCAGTCACCTGGACCGGAGGGGCAATCAGCCCCAGCATTTT. Translated, it gives CASSHLDRRGNQPQHF.

The table lists this clonotype with a few counts. The rearrangement joins TRBV11-2 to TRBJ2-2, with 10 bases identical to TRBD1. CDR3 size: 17 residues. CDR1 SGHAT and CDR2 FQNNGV come from the germline V gene. The V gene end was trimmed by 5 bases and the J gene end by 5 bases; junction bases not matched to a gene: 11. The DNA for the CDR3 is TGTGCCAGCAGCACTACCAGGACAGGGGGTGCAACCGGGGAGCTGTTTTTT. This sequence encodes CASSTTRTGGATGELFF. Complete variable domain (other parts from reference TRBV11-2 and TRBJ2-2): EAGVAQSPRYKIIEKRQSVAFWCNPISGHATLYWYQQILGQGPKLLIQFQNNGVVDDSQLPKDRFSAERLKGVDSTLKIQPAKLEDSAVYLCASSTTRTGGATGELFFGEGSRLTVL.

The chain links TRBV4-2 to TRBJ1-6; 9 positions agree with TRBD1. This CDR3 has 14 residues. Trimming cost V 1 base and J 10 bases; bases outside gene matches: 2. Germline-derived CDR1 and CDR2 are LGHNA and YNFKEQ. DNA for the CDR3: TGTGCCAGCAGCCAAGGGACAGGGGTCTCACCCCTCCACTTT. Translation: CASSQGTGVSPLHF.

This clonotype has just a few counts. CDR3 DNA: TGTGCCACCAGCACCGCACTAGCGGGGACAGATACGCAGTATTTT. This translates into CATSTALAGTDTQYF. This sequence joins TRBV15 and TRBJ2-3; the match to TRBD2 covers 10 bases. The trim removed 4 bases at V and 3 bases at J, leaving 4 bases unmatched. There are 15 residues in the CDR3. Germline CDR1 is LNHNV and CDR2 is YYDKDF (reference sequence).

The chain couples TRBV12-5 to TRBJ2-5; D call uncertain. This CDR3 spans 15 amino acids. The V end was cut by 5 bases, the J end by 4 bases, with 17 bases between. CDR1 and CDR2 from the germline V gene are LGHNT and FRNRAP. Written as DNA, the CDR3 is TGTGCTAGTGGTCCTCCGGCAGCCTTTCTAGAGACCCAGTACTTC. Its protein product is CASGPPAAFLETQYF.

Only a few counts were recorded for this clonotype. This chain uses TRBV7-9 with TRBJ2-1; 7 bases are shared with TRBD1. The V gene end was trimmed by 1 base and the J gene end by 5 bases; junction bases not matched to a gene: 8. The CDR3 is made up of 16 amino acids. Germline V gene data show CDR1 as SEHNR and CDR2 as FQNEAQ (reference sequence). CDR3 DNA sequence: TGTGCCAGCAGCTTAGGCCGGACAGGTCCCCACAATGAGCAGTTCTTC. It encodes CASSLGRTGPHNEQFF.

In this sample, this clonotype turned up many times. V and J are TRBV6-4 and TRBJ2-2; D uncertain. With 0 bases removed from V and 4 bases from J, the gap between germline ends came to 3 bases. Germline V gene data show CDR1 as MRHNA and CDR2 as SNTAGT. This CDR3 is built from 13 residues. The CDR3 reads CASSDSSTGELFF. CDR3 sequence (DNA): TGTGCCAGCAGTGACTCTAGCACCGGGGAGCTGTTTTTT.

The gene calls are TRBV5-4 and TRBJ1-2, with a possible D match to TRBD1 (5 bases). Trimming took 3 bases from V and 6 from J, leaving 12 bases between them. The CDR3 spans 13 residues. CDR1 is SGHNT, CDR2 YYREEE, per germline (reference sequence). The chain's CDR3 is CASSSVGQDGYTF. CDR3 DNA sequence: TGTGCCAGCAGCTCTGTGGGGCAGGATGGCTACACCTTC.

This chain joins TRBV12-3 or TRBV12-4 and TRBJ1-2; 12 bases align to TRBD1. CDR3 length equals 16 residues. The V segment lost 4 bases and the J segment 6 bases; nucleotides outside the gene matches: 9. The CDR3 protein is CASSSTGRDRGHGYTF. CDR3 nucleotide sequence: TGTGCCAGCAGTTCTACTGGCCGGGACAGGGGGCATGGCTACACCTTC.

The rearrangement joins TRBV6-6 to TRBJ1-2, with D possibly TRBD1 on 6 matching bases. Trimming shortened V by 6 bases and J by 4 bases, and 12 bases separated the two germline ends. The CDR3 covers 13 residues. CDR1 is MNHNY, CDR2 SVGAGI, per germline (reference sequence). This chain's CDR3 is CASSPDRRYGYTF. CDR3 nucleotide sequence: TGTGCCAGCAGCCCCGACAGGCGCTATGGCTACACCTTC.

This sequence joins TRBV9 and TRBJ2-7; D call uncertain. CDR1 and CDR2 (germline): SGDLS, YYNGEE. The CDR3 totals 13 residues. Trimming pared 3 bases from V and 0 bases from J, leaving 7 bases between. The CDR3 coding sequence is TGTGCCAGCAGCGGACGGAACTCCTACGAGCAGTACTTC. As protein: CASSGRNSYEQYF. The whole variable domain, filled in from reference TRBV9 and TRBJ2-7, reads DSGVTQTPKHLITATGQRVTLRCSPRSGDLSVYWYQQSLDQGLQFLIQYYNGEERAKGNILERFSAQQFPDLHSELNLSSLELGDSALYFCASSGRNSYEQYFGPGTRLTVT.

This clonotype was seen only a few times. V usage is TRBV5-6 and J usage is TRBJ2-1; D gene unclear. From germline, CDR1 is SGHDT and CDR2 YYEEEE. The CDR3 runs to 14 residues. Trimming removed 5 bases from V and 7 bases from J, with 16 bases in between. In DNA form, the CDR3 reads TGTGCCAGCAGTCCTCCCCCCCTGGGGAATGAGCAGTTCTTC. This encodes CASSPPPLGNEQFF.

This chain uses TRBV14 with TRBJ1-1, with 8 bases that match TRBD1. CDR1 and CDR2 (germline): SGHDN, FVKESK. CDR3 size: 16 residues. V lost 2 bases to trimming and J lost 2 bases; unmatched junction nucleotides: 7. CDR3 nucleotides: TGTGCCAGCAGCCAATCCAGGGGGCTAGGTAACACTGAAGCTTTCTTT. As protein: CASSQSRGLGNTEAFF. Supplemented by reference TRBV14 and TRBJ1-1, the full variable domain reads EAGVTQFPSHSVIEKGQTVTLRCDPISGHDNLYWYRRVMGKEIKFLLHFVKESKQDESGMPNNRFLAERTGGTYSTLKVQPAELEDSGVYFCASSQSRGLGNTEAFFGQGTRLTVV.